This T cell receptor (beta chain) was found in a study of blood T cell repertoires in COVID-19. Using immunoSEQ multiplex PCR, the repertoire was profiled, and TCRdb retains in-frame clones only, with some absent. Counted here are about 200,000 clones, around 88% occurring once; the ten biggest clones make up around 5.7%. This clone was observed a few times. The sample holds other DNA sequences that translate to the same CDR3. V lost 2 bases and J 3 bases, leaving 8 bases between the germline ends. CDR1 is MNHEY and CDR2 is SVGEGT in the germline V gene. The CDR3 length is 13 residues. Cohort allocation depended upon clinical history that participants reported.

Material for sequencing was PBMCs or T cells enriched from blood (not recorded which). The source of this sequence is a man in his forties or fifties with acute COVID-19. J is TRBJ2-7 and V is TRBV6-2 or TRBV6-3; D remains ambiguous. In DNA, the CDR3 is TGTGCCAGCAGTTACGCTTCTAGCTACGAGCAGTACTTC. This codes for CASSYASSYEQYF.